The 5 T cell receptor beta chains listed next were all sequenced from one sample in a study of lymphopenia after photon versus proton radiotherapy. TCRdb's table, derived via immunoSEQ multiplex PCR, lists solely in-frame clones and lacks some. This table holds about 64,000 clones, 75% to 90% found once. This material consisted of peripheral blood, taken from a patient treated with proton-based radiotherapy. These receptor sequences come from an elderly man with esophageal cancer.

The gene calls are TRBV27 and TRBJ1-5; 11 nucleotides match TRBD1. The V gene's germline CDR1 is MNHEY and CDR2 SMNVEV (reference sequence). This CDR3 region has 17 residues. Trimming removed 6 bases from V and 2 bases from J; junction bases left unmatched: 9. As DNA, the CDR3 is TGTGCCAGCAGCTTACGGACAGGGGGCATGGGCAATCAGCCCCAGCATTTT. It specifies CASSLRTGGMGNQPQHF.

V and J are TRBV7-9 and TRBJ2-5; D is possibly TRBD1 or TRBD2 (5 bases each). Trimming left V 1 base short and J 1 base short, with 10 bases between. The V gene's germline CDR1 is SEHNR and CDR2 FQNEAQ (reference sequence). This CDR3 is built from 15 residues. The CDR3 loop is CASSLVGRSQETQYF. In nucleotides, the CDR3 is TGTGCCAGCAGCTTAGTGGGACGGAGCCAAGAGACCCAGTACTTC.

The chain has TRBV28 and TRBJ2-6; 9 bases line up with TRBD1. The CDR3 is made up of 18 amino acids. The germline gives CDR1 MDHEN, CDR2 SYDVKM. The junction had 5 bases not matched to a gene; V was cut back by 1 base and J by 1 base. Here the CDR3 reads CASSLLGTGFSGANVLTF. DNA of the CDR3: TGTGCCAGCAGTTTATTAGGGACAGGGTTTTCTGGGGCCAACGTCCTGACTTTC.

The rearrangement joins TRBV5-8 to TRBJ2-2, with unresolved D. The CDR3 is 17 residues long. Between the trimmed V and J ends, which lost 2 bases and 1 base, there was a span of 15 bases. In germline, CDR1 is SGHTS, CDR2 YDEGEE. The CDR3 DNA reads TGTGCCAGCAGCTTTGTGTTAGAAGGTCGGAACACCGGGGAGCTGTTTTTT. It translates to CASSFVLEGRNTGELFF.

The chain carries TRBV19 and TRBJ2-7; D not certain. The CDR3 is 13 residues long. CDR1 and CDR2 (germline): LNHDA, SQIVND (reference sequence). V shed 5 bases and J shed 2 bases, with 10 bases lying between them. The CDR3 nucleotides are TGTGCCAGTAGTCTGGCTGTAACCTACGAGCAGTACTTC. Translation: CASSLAVTYEQYF.